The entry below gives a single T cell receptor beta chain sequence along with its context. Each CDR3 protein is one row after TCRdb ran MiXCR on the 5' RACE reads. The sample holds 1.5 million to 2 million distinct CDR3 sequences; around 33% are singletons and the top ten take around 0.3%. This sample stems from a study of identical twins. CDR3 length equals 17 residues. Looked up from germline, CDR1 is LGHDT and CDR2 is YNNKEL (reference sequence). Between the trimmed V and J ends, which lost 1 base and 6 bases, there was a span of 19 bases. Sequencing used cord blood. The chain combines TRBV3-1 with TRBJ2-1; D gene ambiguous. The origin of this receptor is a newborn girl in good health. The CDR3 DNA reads TGTGCCAGCAGCCAAGGGGGATGGGGTATCGGAAGCAATGAGCAGTTCTTC. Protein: CASSQGGWGIGSNEQFF.